Below are 30 T cell receptor beta chains sequenced from a single sample in a study of OX40 agonist ivuxolimab in advanced cancers. Preparation of the library involved the immunoSEQ multiplex PCR assay. TCRdb re-hosts the immuneACCESS table, in-frame sequences only. Its copies lack some clones; in the studies checked, an unresolved V gene accounts for under half of them, and the cause for the rest is not known. The sample table holds more than 50,000 clones, of which 84% were seen once. Approximately 4.5% of the sample comes from the top ten. The sample was CD4+ or CD8+ T cells sorted from blood, taken in a trial of the OX40 agonist ivuxolimab. Receptors originate from an adult with an advanced solid tumor such as melanoma, head and neck, liver or kidney cancer.

V and J are TRBV6-1 and TRBJ1-5; 9 bases agree with TRBD1. This CDR3 comprises 15 residues. The V gene end was trimmed by 8 bases and the J gene end by 2 bases; junction bases not matched to a gene: 7. Germline V lookup: CDR1 MNHNS, CDR2 SASEGT. The CDR3 here is CASEGTGSGNQPQHF. CDR3 nucleotides: TGTGCCAGCGAGGGGACAGGGTCGGGCAATCAGCCCCAGCATTTT.

V gene TRBV5-1 combines with J gene TRBJ2-2; D may correspond to TRBD1 or TRBD2 (6 bases each). V lost 2 bases and J lost 4, with 12 bases in between. The germline gives CDR1 SGHRS, CDR2 YFSETQ. The CDR3 covers 15 residues. This CDR3 reads CASSFGGGSTGELFF. The CDR3 nucleotides are TGCGCCAGCAGCTTCGGAGGGGGTAGCACCGGGGAGCTGTTTTTT.

This clone was seen a single time. CDR3 region: CASSLGGTGDQETQYF. The DNA for the CDR3 is TGTGCCAGCAGTTTAGGCGGGACAGGGGACCAAGAGACCCAGTACTTC. V and J are TRBV28 and TRBJ2-5, with 10 bases matching TRBD1. From germline, CDR1 is MDHEN and CDR2 SYDVKM. This CDR3 contains 16 residues. J lost 0 bases, V lost 2 bases, and 3 bases had no gene match.

The chain links TRBV10-1 to TRBJ2-3; 10 bases are shared with TRBD1. This CDR3 region has 17 residues. Per germline, CDR1 WNHNN and CDR2 SYGVQD (reference sequence). Germline trimming cut 0 bases from V and 2 bases from J; bases unmatched to any gene: 5. DNA of the CDR3: TGCGCCAGCAGTGAGTCTGGCGGGACAGGGGTCACAGATACGCAGTATTTT. This codes for CASSESGGTGVTDTQYF.

The chain has TRBV11-3 and TRBJ2-1; 10 bases are a match to TRBD1. The CDR3 is made up of 14 amino acids. The germline gives CDR1 SGHNT, CDR2 YENEEA. Trimming removed 5 bases from V and 7 bases from J; junction bases left unmatched: 5. The CDR3 sequence is CASSKRTGGNEQFF. In DNA form, the CDR3 reads TGTGCCAGCAGCAAACGGACAGGGGGGAATGAGCAGTTCTTC.

This chain connects TRBV19 to TRBJ2-7, with D hard to call. From germline, CDR1 is LNHDA and CDR2 SQIVND (reference sequence). The CDR3 is 15 amino acids. The V end lost 5 bases, the J end lost 4 bases, and 18 bases lay between the germline ends. The CDR3, as DNA: TGTGCCAGTAGTGAAGGGTTAGGCCTGGGATACGAGCAGTACTTC. The encoded protein is CASSEGLGLGYEQYF. Variable domain in full (rest from reference TRBV19 and TRBJ2-7): DGGITQSPKYLFRKEGQNVTLSCEQNLNHDAMYWYRQDPGQGLRLIYYSQIVNDFQKGDIAEGYSVSREKKESFPLTVTSAQKNPTAFYLCASSEGLGLGYEQYFGPGTRLTVT.

The J gene is TRBJ2-7, the V gene TRBV6-1, with TRBD2 matching 13 bases. Trimming took 4 bases from V and 2 from J; bases not matched to a gene: 5. The length of the CDR3 is 16 residues. The germline V gene has CDR1 MNHNS and CDR2 SASEGT. This CDR3 is CASSARTSGRAYEQYF. As DNA, the CDR3 is TGTGCCAGCAGTGCTCGGACTAGCGGGAGAGCCTACGAGCAGTACTTC.

The chain joins TRBV27 to TRBJ2-2; TRBD2 might be the D (5 bases). With 7 bases removed from V and 4 bases from J, the gap between germline ends came to 13 bases. Per the germline V gene, CDR1 is MNHEY and CDR2 is SMNVEV (reference sequence). The CDR3 runs 14 residues. CDR3 loop: CASTGPGSTGELFF. The DNA of the CDR3 is TGTGCCAGCACCGGGCCGGGGAGCACCGGGGAGCTGTTTTTT.

The chain employs TRBV7-9 and TRBJ1-6, with TRBD1 identical over 9 bases. Trimming cost V 0 bases and J 7 bases; bases outside gene matches: 7. CDR3 length: 17 amino acids. Per the germline V gene, CDR1 is SEHNR and CDR2 is FQNEAQ (reference sequence). The CDR3 DNA reads as TGTGCCAGCAGCTTAGCCCACTCCGGGACAGGGAATTCACCCCTCCACTTT. Translating it yields CASSLAHSGTGNSPLHF.

The chain is built from TRBV5-1 and TRBJ1-2; D gene unclear. V lost 1 base and J lost 6, with 10 bases in between. Germline V gene data show CDR1 as SGHRS and CDR2 as YFSETQ. CDR3 length equals 13 residues. CDR3 residues: CASSLLQEDGYTF. In nucleotides, the CDR3 is TGCGCCAGCAGCTTGTTGCAGGAGGATGGCTACACCTTC. The variable domain in full, completed from reference TRBV5-1 and TRBJ1-2, reads KAGVTQTPRYLIKTRGQQVTLSCSPISGHRSVSWYQQTPGQGLQFLFEYFSETQRNKGNFPGRFSGRQFSNSRSEMNVSTLELGDSALYLCASSLLQEDGYTFGSGTRLTVV.

The chain couples TRBV5-5 to TRBJ1-1; D not resolved. V was clipped by 4 bases and J by 1 base, with 11 bases between them. CDR1 is SGHKS, CDR2 YYEKEE, per germline (reference sequence). The CDR3 is 14 amino acids. The CDR3 nucleotides are TGTGCCAGCAGCCCTTTCGGCGGGAACACTGAAGCTTTCTTT. This gives the protein CASSPFGGNTEAFF.

This sequence joins TRBV5-4 and TRBJ1-1, with a weak D call TRBD1 (5 bases). The CDR3 has 14 amino acids. Per germline, CDR1 SGHNT and CDR2 YYREEE (reference sequence). Trimming removed 6 bases at V and 1 base at J, with 13 bases between. CDR3 sequence: CASNWDGPNTEAFF. The CDR3 DNA is TGTGCCAGCAACTGGGACGGACCGAACACTGAAGCTTTCTTT.

The rearrangement links TRBV27 to TRBJ1-1, with D perhaps TRBD1 (6 bases). Trimming shortened V by 4 bases and J by 4 bases, and 13 bases separated the two germline ends. Germline V gene data show CDR1 as MNHEY and CDR2 as SMNVEV (reference sequence). This CDR3 is built from 14 residues. CDR3 loop: CASSWIRGGTEAFF. CDR3 coding DNA: TGTGCCAGCAGTTGGATCAGGGGTGGCACTGAAGCTTTCTTT.

Relative to its sample, this clone is medium-sized. The chain carries TRBV5-4 and TRBJ2-7; D gene unclear. V was cut by 0 bases and J by 5 bases, with 9 bases left in between. Germline V gene sequence: CDR1 SGHNT, CDR2 YYREEE (reference sequence). The CDR3 has 13 residues. The chain's CDR3 is CASSLGRLDEQYF. CDR3 coding DNA: TGTGCCAGCAGCTTGGGGCGACTCGACGAGCAGTACTTC. The full variable domain, completed using reference TRBV5-4 and TRBJ2-7, is ETGVTQSPTHLIKTRGQQVTLRCSSQSGHNTVSWYQQALGQGPQFIFQYYREEENGRGNFPPRFSGLQFPNYSSELNVNALELDDSALYLCASSLGRLDEQYFGPGTRLTVT.

The chain joins TRBV18 to TRBJ2-7; 7 nucleotides match TRBD1. The CDR3 runs to 14 residues. The V and J ends lost 3 bases and 2 bases, in that order; junction bases with no gene match: 4. Germline CDR1 is KGHSH and CDR2 is LQKENI. The CDR3 coding sequence is TGTGCCAGCTCACCCCGACAGGGAACCTACGAGCAGTACTTC. Protein product: CASSPRQGTYEQYF.

The CDR3 is CASSFSLEQYF. The CDR3 nucleotides are TGTGCCAGCAGTTTTAGCCTCGAGCAGTATTTT. V usage is TRBV28 and J usage is TRBJ2-3; D ambiguous. The germline V gene has CDR1 MDHEN and CDR2 SYDVKM. Trimming stripped 3 bases from V and 11 bases from J, with 9 bases between. This CDR3 has 11 residues.

The chain is built from TRBV27 and TRBJ1-3, with TRBD1 identical over 9 bases. Germline V gene lookup returns CDR1 MNHEY and CDR2 SMNVEV (reference sequence). CDR3 length equals 15 residues. J gave up 7 bases and V 4 bases, and 8 bases lay outside the gene matches. CDR3 protein: CASSSTGGLGNTIYF. The CDR3 DNA follows: TGTGCCAGCAGTTCAACAGGGGGCCTTGGGAACACCATATATTTT.

The chain couples TRBV6-5 to TRBJ1-2; tentative D call: TRBD1 (5 bases). CDR1 and CDR2 (germline): MNHEY, SVGAGI. V was clipped by 2 bases and J by 7 bases, with 11 bases between them. The CDR3 totals 13 residues. DNA for the CDR3: TGTGCCAGCAGTTACGGAGGGGCCGGTGGCTACACCTTC. This gives the protein CASSYGGAGGYTF.

The chain recombines TRBV5-8 with TRBJ1-1; 8 positions agree with TRBD1. With V trimmed by 3 bases and J by 7 bases, 8 bases remained unmatched. The CDR3 extends over 14 amino acids. In germline, CDR1 is SGHTS, CDR2 YDEGEE. The CDR3, as DNA: TGTGCCAGCAGCTCTGGACAGGGAGGATTTGAAGCTTTCTTT. Translated, it gives CASSSGQGGFEAFF.

The chain combines TRBV28 with TRBJ1-1; D remains ambiguous. The CDR3 spans 13 residues. Trimming removed 6 bases from V and 1 base from J, with 9 bases in between. In germline, CDR1 is MDHEN, CDR2 SYDVKM. CDR3 in DNA: TGTGCCAGCAGAGGCTCGGGGAACACTGAAGCTTTCTTT. Encoded protein: CASRGSGNTEAFF.

The chain has TRBV4-1 and TRBJ1-3; maybe TRBD1 (5 bases). This CDR3 has 14 residues. Trimming removed 2 bases at V and 11 bases at J, with 16 bases between. Germline-derived CDR1 and CDR2 are MGHRA and YSYEKL. The CDR3 loop reads CASSQIIDSPAIYF. DNA for the CDR3: TGCGCCAGCAGCCAAATTATAGACAGTCCGGCCATATATTTT.

The chain carries TRBV29-1 and TRBJ1-5; possibly TRBD1 for D (5 bases). The ends were cut back, 4 bases at V and 2 bases at J, with 12 bases in the middle. Germline V gives CDR1 SQVTM, CDR2 ANQGSEA. This CDR3 is 14 amino acids long. The CDR3 sequence is CSVVEQGGNQPQHF. The DNA of the CDR3 is TGCAGCGTTGTCGAGCAGGGAGGCAATCAGCCCCAGCATTTT.

The chain couples TRBV6-1 to TRBJ1-1; D gene ambiguous. This CDR3 is 15 amino acids long. Germline CDR1 MNHNS, CDR2 SASEGT. V was trimmed by 1 base and J by 3 bases, leaving 12 bases between them. CDR3 sequence reads: CASSEDAQRDTEAFF. In DNA form, the CDR3 reads TGTGCCAGCAGTGAAGACGCTCAGAGGGACACTGAAGCTTTCTTT.

V is TRBV5-4 and J is TRBJ2-1, with unresolved D. Trimming pared 5 bases from V and 5 bases from J, leaving 5 bases between. Germline V gives CDR1 SGHNT, CDR2 YYREEE (reference sequence). The CDR3 extends over 11 amino acids. CDR3 DNA sequence: TGTGCCAGCAGTCTTCACAATGAGCAGTTCTTC. This codes for CASSLHNEQFF.

V gene TRBV29-1 combines with J gene TRBJ2-2; D remains unclear. Trimming took 6 bases from V and 8 from J, leaving 19 bases between them. The CDR3 extends over 14 amino acids. Germline assignment: CDR1 SQVTM and CDR2 ANQGSEA. The CDR3 DNA reads TGCAGCGTCGCCCCTGGGGATGGCCGAGGGGAGCTGTTTTTT. Translated: CSVAPGDGRGELFF.

This chain uses TRBV10-3 with TRBJ1-2; 7 bases are a match to TRBD1. The germline V gene encodes CDR1 ENHRY and CDR2 SYGVKD. The length of the CDR3 is 13 residues. V shed 2 bases, J shed 5 bases, and the junction held 2 bases outside the gene matches. The CDR3 nucleotides are TGTGCCATCAGTGAGGAGGGGGCGTATGGCTACACCTTC. This codes for CAISEEGAYGYTF.

V is TRBV6-5 and J is TRBJ2-3; 7 bases match TRBD1. The trim removed 6 bases at V and 2 bases at J, leaving 5 bases unmatched. CDR1 and CDR2 (germline): MNHEY, SVGAGI. The CDR3 sequence is 14 residues long. CDR3 DNA sequence: TGTGCCAGCAGACCGGGACAGACCACAGATACGCAGTATTTT. As protein: CASRPGQTTDTQYF.

The V gene is TRBV5-6, the J gene TRBJ2-5; D not certain. CDR3 size: 14 residues. Germline CDR1 SGHDT, CDR2 YYEEEE. Trimming cost V 5 bases and J 5 bases, with 16 bases left between them. Written as DNA, the CDR3 is TGTGCCAGCAGTTCGAGGACGCGTTTGGAGACCCAGTACTTC. Translation gives CASSSRTRLETQYF.

This chain connects TRBV18 to TRBJ1-2; D remains unclear. CDR1 is KGHSH and CDR2 is LQKENI in the germline V gene. Trimming pared 3 bases from V and 8 bases from J, leaving 10 bases between. The CDR3 covers 12 residues. CDR3 region: CASSPPLSGYTF. The CDR3 DNA reads TGTGCCAGCTCACCGCCGCTCTCCGGCTACACCTTC. The complete variable domain, with remaining parts taken from reference TRBV18 and TRBJ1-2, reads NAGVMQNPRHLVRRRGQEARLRCSPMKGHSHVYWYRQLPEEGLKFMVYLQKENIIDESGMPKERFSAEFPKEGPSILRIQQVVRGDSAAYFCASSPPLSGYTFGSGTRLTVV.

The gene calls are TRBV7-2 and TRBJ1-1, with D perhaps TRBD1 (6 bases). The CDR3 loop spans 11 amino acids. From germline, CDR1 is SGHTA and CDR2 FQGNSA. Trimming took off 5 bases at V and 8 bases at J, with 9 bases between the two ends. This CDR3 reads CASSQGWEAFF. DNA of the CDR3: TGTGCCAGCAGCCAGGGGTGGGAAGCTTTCTTT.